This TCR beta chain was recovered during a study of T cells in Graves' hyperthyroidism and ophthalmopathy. Amplification of TCR beta CDR3 regions used RNA as the template. TCR CDR3 regions were first amplified by RT-PCR with HTBI primers. TCRdb analysed the multiplex PCR reads with MiXCR anew, one entry per CDR3 protein. The sample shows 250,000 to 400,000 distinct CDR3 sequences, roughly an eighth of them seen only once. The CDR3 has 16 residues. The germline gives CDR1 KGHSY, CDR2 FQNENV. J gave up 4 bases and V 2 bases, and 7 bases lay outside the gene matches. Findings and limits, study-wide: Blood held most thyroid clonotypes expanded above 0.001 frequency.

A remark on this clonotype: Antigen specificity is unknown.

Material for sequencing was blood. The chain links TRBV16 to TRBJ2-2; 7 bases are a match to TRBD1. The clonotype was recovered from a woman in her 40s with Graves' ophthalmopathy. CDR3 amino acids: CASSQPTGSSTGELFF. The CDR3 nucleotides are TGTGCCAGCAGCCAACCGACAGGGAGTAGCACCGGGGAGCTGTTTTTT. Drawing the rest from reference TRBV16 and TRBJ2-2, the complete variable domain is GEEVAQTPKHLVRGEGQKAKLYCAPIKGHSYVFWYQQVLKNEFKFLISFQNENVFDETGMPKERFSAKCLPNSPCSLEIQATKLEDSAVYFCASSQPTGSSTGELFFGEGSRLTVL.